These 7 T cell receptor beta chains originate from one sample sequenced in a study of shared clonotypes between healthy human individuals. Repertoires were generated with immunoSEQ multiplex PCR, while TCRdb's copy carries only in-frame clones and drops some. The table lists about 2.4 million clones, under 95% of them singletons. Sequencing was done on a sample of naive CD4+ T cells from PBMCs. The subset is: CD45RA+ positively selected. The receptors here all came from a man aged 18 to 35 in good health. Some clones in this sample may be carry-over from other donors' samples.

This clone appeared once. This chain joins TRBV9 and TRBJ2-2; no clear D gene. CDR1 and CDR2 from the germline V gene are SGDLS and YYNGEE. V was clipped by 4 bases and J by 1 base, with 8 bases between them. The CDR3 consists of 14 residues. The CDR3 DNA reads TGTGCCAGCAGCTTCCAACAGAACACCGGGGAGCTGTTTTTT. Its protein is CASSFQQNTGELFF.

The chain couples TRBV28 to TRBJ1-5; D unresolved. The CDR3 is 15 residues long. CDR1 and CDR2 (germline): MDHEN, SYDVKM. Trimming removed 3 bases from V and 1 base from J, with 10 bases in between. The CDR3 sequence is CASSLTHVSNQPQHF. The CDR3 DNA follows: TGTGCCAGCAGTTTGACGCACGTCAGCAATCAGCCCCAGCATTTT.

This chain connects TRBV11-2 to TRBJ2-3, with D perhaps TRBD1 (6 bases). Trimming pared 4 bases from V and 2 bases from J, leaving 13 bases between. This CDR3 comprises 15 residues. Germline CDR1 is SGHAT and CDR2 is FQNNGV. The CDR3 DNA follows: TGTGCCAGCAGCTCATCGGGACATTTCACAGATACGCAGTATTTT. This sequence encodes CASSSSGHFTDTQYF.

V usage is TRBV5-4 and J usage is TRBJ1-2, with a possible D match to TRBD1 (5 bases). Germline-derived CDR1 and CDR2 are SGHNT and YYREEE (reference sequence). The CDR3 runs to 13 residues. Trimming shortened V by 7 bases and J by 2 bases, and 12 bases separated the two germline ends. CDR3: CASVRQPNYGYTF. In DNA, the CDR3 is TGTGCCAGCGTCAGACAGCCCAACTATGGCTACACCTTC.

V is TRBV28 and J is TRBJ2-2; unclear D gene. CDR1 is MDHEN, CDR2 SYDVKM, per germline. Between the trimmed V and J ends, which lost 3 bases and 9 bases, there was a span of 17 bases. This CDR3 comprises 15 residues. CDR3 sequence: CASSFFSIPGRELFF. As DNA, the CDR3 is TGTGCCAGCAGTTTTTTCAGCATCCCTGGCCGGGAGCTGTTTTTT.

The rearrangement joins TRBV9 to TRBJ2-5, with 10 nucleotides matching TRBD2. The CDR3 is 13 amino acids. CDR1 SGDLS and CDR2 YYNGEE come from the germline V gene. CDR3 in DNA: TGTGTATGGGAGCGGGAGGGCCAAGAGACCCAGTACTTC. It translates to CVWEREGQETQYF.

CDR3 sequence: CASSVVAGPYNEQFF. As DNA, the CDR3 is TGTGCCAGCAGCGTGGTAGCGGGACCATACAATGAGCAGTTCTTC. The V call is TRBV28, the J call TRBJ2-1; 8 bases are shared with TRBD2. V was clipped by 6 bases and J by 4 bases; unmatched bases: 8. Germline lookup yields CDR1 MDHEN and CDR2 SYDVKM. The CDR3 has 15 amino acids. The full variable domain, with the rest looked up from reference TRBV28 and TRBJ2-1, is DVKVTQSSRYLVKRTGEKVFLECVQDMDHENMFWYRQDPGLGLRLIYFSYDVKMKEKGDIPEGYSVSREKKERFSLILESASTNQTSMYLCASSVVAGPYNEQFFGPGTRLTVL.